A single sample is the source of the 13 T cell receptor beta chains below, sequenced in a study of CD8 T cells in Susac syndrome. With random hexamers, roughly 0.45 to 1 ug RNA was reverse transcribed. MiXCR, applied by TCRdb to the immunoSEQ multiplex PCR reads, yields one record per CDR3 protein. This table holds 130,000 or so distinct CDR3 sequences, about 93% found once. The material sequenced was CD8+ T cells from PBMCs. Receptor source: a human donor with multiple sclerosis.

J is TRBJ2-7 and V is TRBV13, with 9 bases lining up with TRBD1. Germline CDR1 is PRHDT and CDR2 is FYEKMQ (reference sequence). The ends lost 5 bases at V and 4 bases at J; junction bases unmatched: 12. This CDR3 is 16 amino acids long. The CDR3 loop is CASSPGTGQGAYEQYF. For the CDR3, the DNA is TGTGCCAGCAGCCCAGGGACGGGACAGGGAGCATACGAGCAGTACTTC. The full variable domain, with the rest looked up from reference TRBV13 and TRBJ2-7, is AAGVIQSPRHLIKEKRETATLKCYPIPRHDTVYWYQQGPGQDPQFLISFYEKMQSDKGSIPDRFSAQQFSDYHSELNMSSLELGDSALYFCASSPGTGQGAYEQYFGPGTRLTVT.

The chain joins TRBV30 to TRBJ2-1; a weak D match, TRBD1 (6 bases). The V gene's germline CDR1 is GTSNPN and CDR2 SVGIG (reference sequence). The ends were cut back, 5 bases at V and 0 bases at J, with 14 bases in the middle. This CDR3 is 15 amino acids long. The CDR3 spells CAWGEGVSSYNEQFF. CDR3 coding DNA: TGTGCCTGGGGAGAGGGGGTGAGCTCCTACAATGAGCAGTTCTTC.

The J gene is TRBJ2-2, the V gene TRBV9; no clear D gene. Trimming stripped 4 bases from V and 0 bases from J, with 13 bases between. CDR3 length: 16 residues. Germline values: CDR1 SGDLS, CDR2 YYNGEE. The chain's CDR3 is CASSPHPNANTGELFF. CDR3 DNA: TGTGCCAGCAGCCCACACCCAAACGCGAACACCGGGGAGCTGTTTTTT.

The CDR3 coding sequence is TGCGCCAGCAGCCAGGTGGGACAGGAAGTCTATGGCTACACCTTC. Its protein product is CASSQVGQEVYGYTF. J is TRBJ1-2 and V is TRBV4-3, with TRBD1 identical over 8 bases. Germline V gives CDR1 LGHNA, CDR2 YSLEER. V dropped 3 bases and J dropped 4; count of bases not matched to a gene: 7. The CDR3 is 15 residues long.

In the case of this clonotype: The junction differs from germline at one of its ends, possibly a read error. V gene TRBV4-1 combines with J gene TRBJ1-1; D gene uncertain. The CDR3 totals 18 residues. Germline V gene lookup returns CDR1 MGHRA and CDR2 YSYEKL. CDR3 residues: CASTQVAYQYEGSTEAFF. DNA for the CDR3: TGCGCCAGCACCCAAGTTGCATACCAATATGAGGGATCCACTGAAGCTTTCTTT.

The chain combines TRBV29-1 with TRBJ1-2; 7 bases align to TRBD1. This CDR3 has 12 amino acids. Per the germline V gene, CDR1 is SQVTM and CDR2 is ANQGSEA. Germline trimming cut 2 bases from V and 7 bases from J; bases unmatched to any gene: 4. The DNA of the CDR3 is TGCAGCGTTGAATTGACAGGGTTTGGCTACACCTTC. Translating gives CSVELTGFGYTF.

As regards this clonotype: The junction does not match germline at one end; this may be a read error. This chain links TRBV12-3 or TRBV12-4 with TRBJ2-5; D uncertain. The CDR3 loop spans 10 amino acids. The CDR3 sequence is CASSRRRGNF. CDR3 sequence (DNA): TGTGCCAGCAGTCGAAGAAGAGGAAACTTC.

The gene calls are TRBV5-1 and TRBJ2-5; the D call may be TRBD1 or TRBD2 (5 bases each). Germline V gene data show CDR1 as SGHRS and CDR2 as YFSETQ. This CDR3 comprises 15 residues. Trimming pared 4 bases from V and 5 bases from J, leaving 18 bases between. Here the CDR3 reads CASSTGTVQWETQYF. CDR3 nucleotides: TGCGCCAGCAGCACCGGGACGGTCCAGTGGGAGACCCAGTACTTC. Filled out from reference TRBV5-1 and TRBJ2-5, the complete variable domain reads KAGVTQTPRYLIKTRGQQVTLSCSPISGHRSVSWYQQTPGQGLQFLFEYFSETQRNKGNFPGRFSGRQFSNSRSEMNVSTLELGDSALYLCASSTGTVQWETQYFGPGTRLLVL.

This clonotype was detected only once. The chain carries TRBV7-9 and TRBJ2-3; D remains ambiguous. The V gene's germline CDR1 is SEHNR and CDR2 FQNEAQ (reference sequence). The CDR3 spans 17 residues. V lost 7 bases and J lost 2, with 22 bases in between. CDR3 loop: CASNGDGGTDYTDTQYF. The CDR3 DNA sequence: TGTGCCAGCAACGGAGACGGCGGCACGGATTACACAGATACGCAGTATTTT. Looking up the rest from reference TRBV7-9 and TRBJ2-3 gives the full variable domain: DTGVSQNPRHKITKRGQNVTFRCDPISEHNRLYWYRQTLGQGPEFLTYFQNEAQLEKSRLLSDRFSAERPKGSFSTLEIQRTEQGDSAMYLCASNGDGGTDYTDTQYFGPGTRLTVL.

This clonotype was recorded only once. This CDR3 is CSVDPSGGSNEQFF. The CDR3 DNA is TGCAGCGTTGATCCTAGCGGGGGGTCGAATGAGCAGTTCTTC. The gene calls are TRBV29-1 and TRBJ2-1, with TRBD2 matching over 11 bases. After removal of 3 bases from V and 7 bases from J, the junction contained 5 bases not matched to a gene. This CDR3 contains 14 residues. The germline V gene encodes CDR1 SQVTM and CDR2 ANQGSEA.

CDR3 sequence: CASSRDSSQNEQFF. CDR3 in DNA: TGTGCCAGCAGCAGGGACTCCTCGCAGAATGAGCAGTTCTTC. The chain uses TRBV7-7 and TRBJ2-1, with a tentative D call TRBD2 (6 bases). Germline V gives CDR1 SSHAT, CDR2 FNYEAQ (reference sequence). V was clipped by 5 bases and J by 7 bases, with 15 bases between them. The CDR3 loop spans 14 amino acids.

This clonotype was observed a few times. The chain links TRBV30 to TRBJ1-1; possibly TRBD1 for D (5 bases). CDR1 is GTSNPN, CDR2 SVGIG, per germline (reference sequence). The CDR3 covers 11 residues. V lost 2 bases and J 5 bases, leaving 6 bases between the germline ends. The CDR3 bases are TGTGCCTGGAGTTGGGGGACTGAAGCTTTCTTT. Protein product: CAWSWGTEAFF.

The chain employs TRBV27 and TRBJ1-2; D is unclear. The CDR3 contains 13 residues. CDR1 and CDR2 (germline): MNHEY, SMNVEV (reference sequence). Trimming took off 0 bases at V and 4 bases at J, with 6 bases between the two ends. CDR3 protein: CASSLSAAYGYTF. In nucleotides, the CDR3 is TGTGCCAGCAGTTTATCGGCAGCCTATGGCTACACCTTC.